This note documents a single TCR beta chain sequence. These data are taken from a study of shared clonotypes between healthy human individuals. CDR3 size: 13 residues. V was pared by 1 base and J by 6 bases, with 10 bases between. Germline V gene data show CDR1 as SGHTA and CDR2 as FQGTGA. Some clones are missing from TCRdb's copy, which holds only in-frame ones; the method was immunoSEQ multiplex PCR. This table holds approximately 320,000 clones, roughly 87% found once. The specimen was memory CD8+ T cells sorted from blood. Indicated subset: CD45RO+ cells pooled with CCR7-negative TemRA cells. The TCR originated in a man aged 18 to 30 in good health. V is TRBV7-3 and J is TRBJ2-7; D tentatively fits TRBD1 or TRBD2 (6 bases each). CDR3 DNA: TGTGCCAGCAGCTTAAATAAGGGGGGCGAGCAGTACTTC. The encoded protein is CASSLNKGGEQYF.